This T cell receptor beta chain was obtained from a study of graft-versus-host responses after intestinal transplantation. For the study at large: Anti-thymocyte globulin induction, then tacrolimus and steroids for two to four years, went to all recipients. Whole-study findings and limits: Early after transplant, HvG clones declined as circulating GvH clones peaked. Those patients showing graft-donor T cell macrochimerism displayed high graft-versus-host to host-versus-graft clonal ratios in allografts. GvH clones detected in recipient marrow included some appearing first in ileum or blood.

Using immunoSEQ multiplex PCR, the repertoire was profiled, and TCRdb retains in-frame clones only, with some absent. The sample lists around 120,000 clones, around nine tenths occurring once. This clone was recorded once. The target antigen is unknown. Sequenced material: unstimulated CD4+ T cells sorted from spleen or lymph node cells, taken before intestinal transplant. This TCR came from a human donor who received an intestinal transplant.

The CDR3: CASSPLTSGGPPHEQYF. In nucleotides, the CDR3 is TGTGCCAGCTCACCGCTTACAAGCGGGGGTCCCCCCCACGAGCAGTACTTC. This chain connects TRBV18 to TRBJ2-7; 8 nucleotides align to TRBD2. V trimming: 3 bases; J trimming: 5 bases; junction bases outside the gene matches: 15. Germline CDR1 and CDR2: KGHSH and LQKENI. This CDR3 comprises 17 residues.